This is a list of T cell receptor beta chains from one sample in a study of T cells after yellow fever vaccination. Each CDR3 protein is one row after TCRdb ran MiXCR on the 5' RACE reads. The sample lists about 340,000 distinct CDR3 sequences, more than 8.5% occurring once. The sample here was PBMCs, taken on the day of the first yellow fever vaccination. Receptors originate from a man between 18 and 35 years old who received the YFV17D yellow fever vaccine. Each CDR3 is given without its conserved first and last residue.

j_gene: TRBJ1-6; v_gene: TRBV7-2; CDR3aa: ASSRQGRGGSPLH
j_gene: TRBJ2-3; v_gene: TRBV5-1; CDR3aa: ASSLMGFSTDTQY
j_gene: TRBJ2-2; v_gene: TRBV12-3/TRBV12-4; CDR3aa: ASRKTGPTGELF
j_gene: TRBJ2-5; v_gene: TRBV20-1; CDR3aa: SVLPSETQY
j_gene: TRBJ2-3; v_gene: TRBV4-3; CDR3aa: ASSRQVSGGRHTQY
j_gene: TRBJ2-7; v_gene: TRBV4-3; CDR3aa: ASSQVEAGGTKQY
j_gene: TRBJ2-4; v_gene: TRBV6-5; CDR3aa: ATSSPIFQAKNIQY
j_gene: TRBJ1-6; v_gene: TRBV20-1; CDR3aa: SASLRDGYSPLH
j_gene: TRBJ2-7; v_gene: TRBV11-2; CDR3aa: ASRPVAGPAVSSSYEQY
j_gene: TRBJ2-3; v_gene: TRBV10-3; CDR3aa: AISGPSGGQLDTQY
j_gene: TRBJ2-5; v_gene: TRBV7-2; CDR3aa: ASSYPGQAGGD
j_gene: TRBJ1-5; v_gene: TRBV12-3/TRBV12-4; CDR3aa: ASRGQGFPNQPQH
j_gene: TRBJ1-5; v_gene: TRBV7-9; CDR3aa: ASSQTGGNQPQH
j_gene: TRBJ2-5; v_gene: TRBV2; CDR3aa: ASSEQDETQY
j_gene: TRBJ1-1; v_gene: TRBV18; CDR3aa: ASSPPPDTEAF
j_gene: TRBJ2-2; v_gene: TRBV12-3/TRBV12-4; CDR3aa: ASSLRHGGELF
j_gene: TRBJ1-1; v_gene: TRBV20-1; CDR3aa: SARRQGRVTEAF
j_gene: TRBJ1-2; v_gene: TRBV29-1; CDR3aa: SATGGSSID
j_gene: TRBJ2-2; v_gene: TRBV24-1; CDR3aa: ATSGITGELF
j_gene: TRBJ1-1; v_gene: TRBV6-1; CDR3aa: AAWPGGQEFTEAF
j_gene: TRBJ2-5; v_gene: TRBV5-1; CDR3aa: ASSLARFGQQETQY
j_gene: TRBJ2-3; v_gene: TRBV20-1; CDR3aa: SARPPGTDTQY
j_gene: TRBJ1-2; v_gene: TRBV30; CDR3aa: AWSSWGAHLWAGYT
j_gene: TRBJ1-5; v_gene: TRBV6-2/TRBV6-3; CDR3aa: ASKDGATGAEYSNQPQH
j_gene: TRBJ1-1; v_gene: TRBV4-2; CDR3aa: ASRGGAGKASNLFTEAF
j_gene: TRBJ1-2; v_gene: TRBV6-1; CDR3aa: ASSEWSQTNYGYT
j_gene: TRBJ2-3; v_gene: TRBV5-1; CDR3aa: ASSLAMAGGTDTQY
j_gene: TRBJ1-2; v_gene: TRBV7-6; CDR3aa: ASSLAYRPGRGGYT
j_gene: TRBJ2-7; v_gene: TRBV7-9; CDR3aa: ASSPGVDEQY
j_gene: TRBJ1-4; v_gene: TRBV7-8; CDR3aa: ASSLAGGAGEKLF
j_gene: TRBJ2-3; v_gene: TRBV4-1; CDR3aa: ASSQSLVSDTQY
j_gene: TRBJ2-2; v_gene: TRBV4-1; CDR3aa: ASSQGPPKTSGGPGELF
j_gene: TRBJ1-1; v_gene: TRBV18; CDR3aa: ASSPVNGNTEAF